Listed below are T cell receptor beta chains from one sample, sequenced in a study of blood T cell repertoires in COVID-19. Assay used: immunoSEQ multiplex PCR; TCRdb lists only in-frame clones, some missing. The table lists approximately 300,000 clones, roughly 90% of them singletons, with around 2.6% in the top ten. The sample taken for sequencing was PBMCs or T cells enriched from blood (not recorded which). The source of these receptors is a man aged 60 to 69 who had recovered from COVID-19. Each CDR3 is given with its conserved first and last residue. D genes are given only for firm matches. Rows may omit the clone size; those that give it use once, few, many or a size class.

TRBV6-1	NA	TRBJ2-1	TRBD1	TGTGCCAGCAGTGAAGCTTTTCGACAGGGCTACAATGAGCAGTTCTTC	CASSEAFRQGYNEQFF
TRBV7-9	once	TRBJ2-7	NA	TGTGCCAGCAGCGAGACAGTTTACGAGCAGTACTTC	CASSETVYEQYF
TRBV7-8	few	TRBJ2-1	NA	TGTGCCAGCAACAAACGAATCATCGACAGCTACTACAATGAGCAGTTCTTC	CASNKRIIDSYYNEQFF
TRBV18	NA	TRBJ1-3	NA	TGTGCCAGCTCACCAGGTTCGCGCTCATCTGGAAACACCATATATTTT	CASSPGSRSSGNTIYF
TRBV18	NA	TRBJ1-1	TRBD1	TGTGCCAGCTCACCGGGACAGAGCAACACTGAAGCTTTCTTT	CASSPGQSNTEAFF
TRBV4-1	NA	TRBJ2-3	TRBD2	TGCGCCAGCAGCCAAGCTAGCGGGGGGGCCACAGATACGCAGTATTTT	CASSQASGGATDTQYF
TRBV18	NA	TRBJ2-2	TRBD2	TGTGCCAGCTCACCATCTCGGACTAGGGGCGACACCGGGGAGCTGTTTTTT	CASSPSRTRGDTGELFF
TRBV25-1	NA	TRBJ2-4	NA	TGTGCCAGCAGACCCGTCGGCCCGGGGGCCAAAAACATTCAGTACTTC	CASRPVGPGAKNIQYF
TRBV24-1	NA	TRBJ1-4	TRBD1	TGTGCCACCAGTGGCCACCCGGGACAGGGTACTCCCATCCTGTTTTTT	CATSGHPGQGTPILFF
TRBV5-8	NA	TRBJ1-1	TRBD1	TGTGCCAGCAGCTTGGCAGGGGGTGGCACTGAAGCTTTCTTT	CASSLAGGGTEAFF
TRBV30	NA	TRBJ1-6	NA	TGTGCCTGGCAAAATTCACCCCTCCACTTT	CAWQNSPLHF
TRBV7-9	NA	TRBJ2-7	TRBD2	TGTGCCAGCAGCTTAGTTCTAGCGGGAGTTTCCTACGAGCAGTACTTC	CASSLVLAGVSYEQYF
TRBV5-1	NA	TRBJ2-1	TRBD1	TGCGCCAGCAGCGAAGGGACAGGATCCTACAATGAGCAGTTCTTC	CASSEGTGSYNEQFF
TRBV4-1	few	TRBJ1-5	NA	TGCGCCAGCAGCCAAGCTTCGGTTAGCAATCAGCCCCAGCATTTT	CASSQASVSNQPQHF
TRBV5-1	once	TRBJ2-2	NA	TGCGCCAGCAGCTTGGAGTCGACTCCCCCCGGGGAGCTGTTTTTT	CASSLESTPPGELFF
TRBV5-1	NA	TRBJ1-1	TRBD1	TGCGCCAGCAGCATGGGACAGGCGAACACTGAAGCTTTCTTT	CASSMGQANTEAFF
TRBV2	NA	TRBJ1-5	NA	TGTGCCAGCAGCGTTGAGGGCATGGGATTTCAGCCCCAGCATTTT	CASSVEGMGFQPQHF
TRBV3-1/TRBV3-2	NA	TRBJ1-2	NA	TGTGCCAGCAGCCACACAGAGGGGGATGGCTACACCTTC	CASSHTEGDGYTF
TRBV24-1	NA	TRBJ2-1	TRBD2	TGTGCCACCAGTGCCCATGGGGCTAGCGGGGCCTATGAGCAGTTCTTC	CATSAHGASGAYEQFF
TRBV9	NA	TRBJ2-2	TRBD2	TGTGCCAGCAGCGTACTAGCGGACAACACCGGGGAGCTGTTTTTT	CASSVLADNTGELFF
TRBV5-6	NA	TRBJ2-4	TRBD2	TGTGCCAGCAGCTCCCGACGCAGGGCGGGGGATAACATTCAGTACTTC	CASSSRRRAGDNIQYF
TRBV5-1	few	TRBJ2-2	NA	TGCGCCAGCAGCTTCGGAGGGGTCACCGGGGAGCTGTTTTTT	CASSFGGVTGELFF
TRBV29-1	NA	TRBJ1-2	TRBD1	TGCAGCGTGTTGAGACAGGGGATAACCCGGGGATATGGCTACACCTTC	CSVLRQGITRGYGYTF
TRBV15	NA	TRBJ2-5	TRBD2	TGTGCCACCAGCAGAGGCCACGAGTGGACTAGCGGGAGGGCAAAGACCCAGTACTTC	CATSRGHEWTSGRAKTQYF
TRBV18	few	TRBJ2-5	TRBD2	TGTGCCAGCTCACACCTGTTTAGCGGGGGAAACCAAGAGACCCAGTACTTC	CASSHLFSGGNQETQYF
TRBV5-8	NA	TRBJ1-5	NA	TGTGCCAGCAGGGACCCGGGACACGGGTCCCATCAGCCCCAGCATTTT	CASRDPGHGSHQPQHF
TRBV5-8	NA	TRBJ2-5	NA	TGTGCCAGCAGGGATAGATGGGGCAGGGAGACCCAGTACTTC	CASRDRWGRETQYF
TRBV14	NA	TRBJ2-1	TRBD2	TGTGCCAGCAGCCGGGGACTAGCGGGAGGGATCTACAATGAGCAGTTCTTC	CASSRGLAGGIYNEQFF
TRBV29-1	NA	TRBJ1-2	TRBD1	TGCAGCGTTGGGACAGGAGCCAACTATGGCTACACCTTC	CSVGTGANYGYTF
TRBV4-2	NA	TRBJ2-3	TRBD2	TGTGCCAGCAGCCACTCTCCTTACCGGCTAGCGGGCCTTAAGGGTAGCACAGATACGCAGTATTTT	CASSHSPYRLAGLKGSTDTQYF
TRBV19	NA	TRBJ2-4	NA	TGTGCCAGTAGGCCCTCTCCCGCGGAAACCAAAAACATTCAGTACTTC	CASRPSPAETKNIQYF
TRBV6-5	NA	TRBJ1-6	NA	TGTGCCAGCAGTTGGGGAGATTCACCCCTCCACTTT	CASSWGDSPLHF
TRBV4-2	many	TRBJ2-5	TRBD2	TGTGCCAGCACCGGGACTAGCGGGAGTGGAGAGACCCAGTACTTC	CASTGTSGSGETQYF
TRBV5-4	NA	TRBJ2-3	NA	TGTGCCAGCAGCTCACTTGCGGGGCCTAGCACAGATACGCAGTATTTT	CASSSLAGPSTDTQYF
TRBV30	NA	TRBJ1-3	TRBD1	TGTGCCCACCTCGCCCGGGACAGGGGTGGAAACACCATATATTTT	CAHLARDRGGNTIYF
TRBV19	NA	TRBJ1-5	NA	TGTGCCAGTAGTATCCCGAGCGGTCAGCCCCAGCATTTT	CASSIPSGQPQHF
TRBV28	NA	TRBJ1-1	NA	TGTGCCAGCAGCCCTAGGACAATGGCTTTCTTT	CASSPRTMAFF
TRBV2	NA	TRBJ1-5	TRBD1	TGTGCCAGCTCCCGGGACAGGGGCAATCAGCCCCAGCATTTT	CASSRDRGNQPQHF
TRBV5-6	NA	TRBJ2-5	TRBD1	TGTGCCAGCAGCTCGGCGCTCCGGGACAGGGGACTTATGGTAGAGACCCAGTACTTC	CASSSALRDRGLMVETQYF